This TCR beta chain comes out of a study of T cell responses to AZD1222 COVID-19 vaccine. Points from the study as a whole: Among the donors, most were white British and more were female, and clonal diversity was possibly underestimated.

Data came from immunoSEQ multiplex PCR; TCRdb stores just in-frame clones and leaves some out. This sample has over 85,000 clones, with approximately 90% found just once. A note on this clone: Its target is unknown.

The sequenced sample was peripheral blood, obtained 28 days after the second AZD1222 dose. The origin of this receptor is an adult who received the AZD1222 COVID-19 vaccine.

CDR3 sequence (DNA): TGTGCCAGTAGTCCCGCCCCATATTACAATGAGCAGTTCTTC. As protein: CASSPAPYYNEQFF. The chain has TRBV19 and TRBJ2-1; D is uncertain. V was trimmed by 5 bases and J by 4 bases, leaving 12 bases between them. CDR1 is LNHDA and CDR2 is SQIVND in the germline V gene (reference sequence). The CDR3 sequence is 14 residues long.